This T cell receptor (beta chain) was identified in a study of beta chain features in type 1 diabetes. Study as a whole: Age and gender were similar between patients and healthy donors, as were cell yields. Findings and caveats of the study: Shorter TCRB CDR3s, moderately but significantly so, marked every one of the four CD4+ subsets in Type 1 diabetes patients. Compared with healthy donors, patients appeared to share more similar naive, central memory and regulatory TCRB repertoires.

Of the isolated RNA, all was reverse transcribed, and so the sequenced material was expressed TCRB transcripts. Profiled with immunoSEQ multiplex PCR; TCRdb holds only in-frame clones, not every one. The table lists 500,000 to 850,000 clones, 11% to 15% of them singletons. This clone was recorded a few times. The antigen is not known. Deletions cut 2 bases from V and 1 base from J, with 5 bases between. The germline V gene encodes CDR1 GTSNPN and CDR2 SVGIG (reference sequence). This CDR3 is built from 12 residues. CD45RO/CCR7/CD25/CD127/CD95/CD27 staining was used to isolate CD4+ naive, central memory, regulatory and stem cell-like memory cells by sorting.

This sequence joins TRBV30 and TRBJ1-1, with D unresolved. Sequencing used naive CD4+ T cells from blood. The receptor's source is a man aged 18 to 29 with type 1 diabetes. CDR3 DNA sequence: TGTGCCTGGAGTATTCCGAACACTGAAGCTTTCTTT. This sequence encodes CAWSIPNTEAFF.